This T cell receptor beta chain is from a study of T cell repertoires in cytomegalovirus infection. CDR3 size: 16 residues. V lost 3 bases, J lost 0 bases, and 18 bases lay in between. Germline values: CDR1 DFQATT, CDR2 SNEGSKA (reference sequence). MiXCR, run by TCRdb on the reads, gives a single entry per CDR3 protein. The repertoire has 45,000 to 50,000 distinct CDR3 sequences, approximately 20% of them found once; the top ten carry 40% to 65%. A remark on this clonotype: The antigen is unknown.

The sample consisted of CD8+ T cells from cultured PBMCs, taken from culture after CMV antigen stimulation. The chain couples TRBV20-1 to TRBJ2-7; no reliable D call. This receptor was taken from a human donor in good health (CMV status not recorded). Some clones in this sample may be carry-over from other donors' samples. The DNA for the CDR3 is TGCAGTGCTAGGGCGATCGCAGGCCGCAGCTCCTACGAGCAGTACTTC. It yields the protein CSARAIAGRSSYEQYF.